The clone carrying this T cell receptor (beta chain) came up many times. Its matching antigen is unknown. Trimming took 2 bases from V and 0 from J, leaving 8 bases between them. The CDR3 consists of 14 residues. Germline V lookup: CDR1 LGHNA, CDR2 YSLEER. These data originate in a study of early T cells in non-severe SARS-CoV-2 infection. Researchers attached unique molecular identifiers to individual cDNA molecules. One entry per CDR3 protein results from TCRdb running MiXCR on the 5' RACE reads. The sample shows about 35,000 distinct CDR3 sequences, 4.5% to 7% of them seen only once. General study points: A preference for anti-spike CD8 responses marked VDJdb matching, which missed private and CD4 specificities.

This chain joins TRBV4-3 and TRBJ2-7, with D perhaps TRBD1 or TRBD2 (5 bases each). Sequencing used whole blood, obtained at baseline. The source of this sequence is an adult who was a healthcare worker with PCR-confirmed SARS-CoV-2 infection or an uninfected control (not recorded which). The CDR3: CASSQWDASYEQYF. In DNA, the CDR3 is TGCGCCAGCAGCCAATGGGACGCCTCCTACGAGCAGTACTTC.